This T cell receptor (beta chain) came from a study of T-cell reconstitution after alpha-beta-depleted transplantation in children (dated by TCRdb to about 2016). The study in broad terms: Using TCR repertoire profiling, the study quantitatively followed how T-cell immune reconstitution unfolded in children after TCRalphabeta/CD19-depleted allogeneic hematopoietic cell transplantation.

The germline V gene specifies MGHRA as CDR1 and YSYEKL as CDR2. The CDR3 starts with the cysteine, ends with the phenylalanine, and has 15 residues. Solely the CDR3 DNA is kept, with 45 bases framed from the first base. At the junction V is shortened by 1 base and J by 4 bases; bases outside the gene matches: 4. What the authors observed across the whole study: In some patients, high TCRbeta diversity at day 60 was attributed to recipient T cells and intrathymic progenitors that had survived conditioning. The frequencies of hyperexpanded clones fell over the following months, and after one year, T-cell counts and TCRbeta diversity were mostly attributed to newly produced T cells. The apparently early alphabetaT-cell count recovery about two months after transplant was reportedly dependent on only several hundred rapidly expanded clones derived from non-depleted graft cells.

Receptor amplification or capture employed PCR. The run used an Illumina HiSeq 2500. TCR library preparation used molecular barcoding, with unique molecular identifiers applied to normalize quantification of the TCRbeta repertoire. TCRdb reworked the public reads: Q25 trimming with fastp, MiXCR clone assembly, productive beta chains retained. Every CDR3 protein is listed once, alongside the most common genes and DNA of its rows. Within this sample are about 830,000 distinct CDR3 sequences, with 15% to 20% of them counted one time only. In total, the top ten clones hold 5% of the sample. This clonotype was observed many times. The target of this receptor is not known. Nothing much larger sits one base from this clone, and base qualities are not available. The treatment or condition label on this specimen signifies: allogeneic hematopoietic cell transplantation with graft depleted of TCRalphabeta T cells and CD19 B cells. TCRalphabeta/CD19-depleted allogeneic hematopoietic cell grafts were given to the transplant recipients, all of whom were children.

This sequence uses TRBV4-1 and TRBJ2-7, with TRBD2 matching 10 junction bases. This TCR was sampled from a male patient younger than 18 who had a stem cell transplant for acute lymphoblastic leukemia, so the T cells may come from the graft donor. Sample: PBMCs, mostly from graft donor cells, taken 360 days after TCRalphabeta/CD19-depleted stem cell transplant. At the DNA level, the sequence is TGCGCCAGCAGCCAAGTCCTAGCGGGGGATTACGAGCAGTACTTC. Its coded protein is CASSQVLAGDYEQYF.